The clone carrying this T cell receptor beta chain was counted between two and nine times. Its antigen is not identified. The sample originates from a study of breast tumors, draining lymph nodes, adjacent tissues. Germline values: CDR1 KGHSH, CDR2 LQKENI. CDR3 size: 14 residues. Trimming left V 5 bases short and J 4 bases short, with 15 bases between. Breast cancer patients provided tissue from their axillary draining lymph nodes. Study results and caveats: Tumor TCR diversity was below lymph nodes but above nontumor tissue.

TCRdb processed the multiplex PCR reads anew with MiXCR; each CDR3 protein has one entry. Of roughly 80,000 distinct CDR3 sequences in the sample, 15% to 20% are singletons; the top ten hold about 2.2%. The genes are TRBV18 and TRBJ2-7; a possible D gene is TRBD1 (5 bases). This TCR was sampled from a female donor with breast cancer. Some clones in this sample may be carry-over from other donors' samples. Sequenced material: axillary lymph node tissue. The CDR3 loop is CASSYTQGGYEQYF. DNA for the CDR3: TGTGCCAGCTCATATACCCAGGGTGGGTACGAGCAGTACTTC.